The next 6 T cell receptor beta chains were all read from a single sample in a study of CD8+ T cells in alopecia areata. RNA extraction and reverse transcription yielded cDNA as sequencing template. Clones were sequenced by immunoSEQ multiplex PCR, and TCRdb holds only the in-frame ones, with some missing. The sample holds 200,000 to 300,000 clones, and no clone turns up only once. Pooled cutaneous lymph node cells were sorted using CD4, CD8alpha, NKG2D, NKG2ACE and other markers. Sequencing was performed on CD4+ T cells sorted from a lymph node. All receptors derive from a C3H/HeJ mouse with alopecia areata. Strain MHC haplotype: H2-k.

As concerns this clone: These gene names are mouse names. The read ends 4 residues shy of where the CDR3 ends; the end is completed using the germline J gene. Other DNA sequences from this sample encode an identical CDR3 as well. The chain has TRBV5 and TRBJ2-5; TRBD2 matches 7 bases. The germline V gene has CDR1 LGHNA and CDR2 YNLKQL (reference sequence). The CDR3 runs 14 residues. The J segment lost 3 bases and the V segment lost 0 bases, leaving 0 bases of the junction unmatched. This CDR3 is CASSQEGLQDTQYF. The DNA read from the CDR3 is TGTGCCAGCAGCCAAGAGGGACTGCAAGAC.

Details on this clone: Germline and genes: mouse. The read is 4 residues too short to cover the CDR3 end, so that end is filled in from the germline J gene. The same CDR3 can be traced to other DNA sequences in this sample. The chain employs TRBV13-1 and TRBJ2-3; 9 nucleotides align to TRBD2. CDR1 NSHNY and CDR2 SYGAGN come from the germline V gene. This CDR3 has 14 residues. V was clipped by 5 bases and J by 0 bases; unmatched bases: 1. This CDR3 is CASRDWGSAETLYF. The CDR3 bases that were read are TGTGCCAGCAGAGACTGGGGGAGTGCAGAA.

On this clone: The genes are named according to mouse. The CDR3 end lies 4 residues beyond the end of the read and is filled in from the germline J gene. The V gene is TRBV13-1, the J gene TRBJ1-2; 9 bases align to TRBD1. The length of the CDR3 is 13 residues. Germline V gene data show CDR1 as NSHNY and CDR2 as SYGAGN. The part of the CDR3 DNA that was read is TGTGCCAGCAGTGCCGGGACAGGGTCC. Its translation: CASSAGTGS. The whole CDR3 is CASSAGTGSDYTF.

Comments on this clone: Gene names refer to mouse genes. The read is 4 residues too short to cover the CDR3 end, so that end is filled in from the germline J gene. Other DNA sequences in this sample translate to the same CDR3. This chain joins TRBV13-2 and TRBJ2-2; 7 bases fit TRBD2. The J segment lost 0 bases and the V segment lost 5 bases, leaving 4 bases of the junction unmatched. CDR3 length equals 15 residues. In germline, CDR1 is NNHNN, CDR2 SYGAGS (reference sequence). CDR3 residues: CASGRLGANTGQLYF. Incomplete CDR3 DNA: TGTGCCAGCGGGCGACTGGGAGCAAACACCGGG.

With regard to this clone: Gene labels here are mouse ones. From the germline J gene comes the end of the CDR3, since the read stops 4 residues before it. This chain connects TRBV5 to TRBJ2-1; TRBD1 matches at 10 bases. This CDR3 region has 13 residues. The germline gives CDR1 LGHNA, CDR2 YNLKQL (reference sequence). The CDR3 reads CASSQGQGAEQFF. The sequenced part of the CDR3 DNA is TGTGCCAGCAGCCAGGGACAGGGGGCT.

On this clone: These gene names are mouse names. The read finishes 4 residues shy of the CDR3 end, and the germline J gene is used to complete it. The J gene is TRBJ2-3, the V gene TRBV5; 8 bases fit TRBD1. Germline loops: CDR1 LGHNA, CDR2 YNLKQL (reference sequence). The CDR3 sequence is 15 residues long. Trimming took 1 base from V and 1 from J; bases not matched to a gene: 1. CDR3 DNA, as far as it was read: TGTGCCAGCAGCCAAGGGGGACAGGGTGCAGAA. It specifies CASSQGGQGAE. The CDR3 in full is CASSQGGQGAETLYF.